This T cell receptor beta chain appears in the sequencing data of a study of T-cell memory formation after mild COVID-19. As regards this clonotype: What it binds is unknown.

A single record per CDR3 protein comes from TCRdb applying MiXCR to the 5' RACE reads. Here the sample spans fewer than 700,000 distinct CDR3 sequences, over 15% being singletons. Germline V gene lookup returns CDR1 WSHSY and CDR2 SAAADI. V lost 2 bases and J lost 4; bases outside the gene matches: 17. The CDR3 is 19 amino acids. Study conclusions and caveats: Clones that contracted clustered mainly in CM and EM if CD4+ and in EMRA if CD8+.

The chain uses TRBV10-2 and TRBJ2-3, with 8 bases matching TRBD2. This TCR came from an adult woman who had mild COVID-19 (a few samples of this study predate the infection). Cell type and time point are not known. Sequencing used PBMCs or a T cell subset sorted from them (not recorded which). CDR3 protein: CASSEGSLAGSRESDTQYF. CDR3 nucleotide sequence: TGCGCCAGCAGTGAGGGTAGTCTAGCGGGCTCCCGGGAATCAGATACGCAGTATTTT.